The following is a T cell receptor beta chain sequence with its context. The sample is drawn from a study of blood T cell repertoires in COVID-19. Across the study: The United States, Italy and Spain provided the acute and convalescent COVID-19 samples.

In the original processing: How many nucleated cells were present was estimated from reference gene primer amplification. Here immunoSEQ multiplex PCR was the method, and the copy in TCRdb shows in-frame clones only, minus some. That table gives V, J and clone size, and the DNA gave D and trimming. Of about 35,000 clones listed, around 83% were seen once; the top ten hold 44%. Sequencing was performed on peripheral blood. The receptor's source is a man in his sixties with active or convalescent COVID-19.

This CDR3 is CASSLVRGLAGGPHNEQFF. For the CDR3, the DNA is TGTGCCAGCAGCTTAGTTAGGGGACTAGCGGGAGGGCCTCACAATGAGCAGTTCTTC. The rearrangement links TRBV7-8 to TRBJ2-1; the match to TRBD2 covers 16 bases. V trimming: 1 base; J trimming: 5 bases; junction bases outside the gene matches: 8. Germline CDR1 is SGHVS and CDR2 is FQNEAQ. The CDR3 runs 19 residues.